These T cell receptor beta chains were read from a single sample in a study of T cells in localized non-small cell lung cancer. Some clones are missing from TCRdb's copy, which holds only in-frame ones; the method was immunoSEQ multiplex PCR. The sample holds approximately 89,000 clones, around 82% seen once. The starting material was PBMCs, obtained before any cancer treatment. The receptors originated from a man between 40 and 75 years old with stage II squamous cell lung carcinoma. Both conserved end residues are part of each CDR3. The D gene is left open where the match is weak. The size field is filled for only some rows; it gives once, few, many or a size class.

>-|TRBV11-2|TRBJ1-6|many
CASSLGGRRSSYNSPLHF
TGTGCCAGCAGCTTAGGAGGGCGCCGGAGCTCCTATAATTCACCCCTCCACTTT
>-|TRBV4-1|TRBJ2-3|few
CASSQERGRDTQYF
TGCGCCAGCAGCCAAGAAAGGGGGAGAGATACGCAGTATTTT
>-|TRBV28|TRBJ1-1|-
CASSKIDPGAWTEAFF
TGTGCCAGCAGTAAAATAGACCCGGGGGCCTGGACTGAAGCTTTCTTT
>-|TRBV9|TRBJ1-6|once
CASSPDPRGGSPLHF
TGTGCCAGCAGCCCGGACCCCAGGGGCGGATCACCCCTCCACTTT
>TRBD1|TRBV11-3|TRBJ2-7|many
CASSLRGTGGNEQYF
TGTGCCAGCAGCTTACGAGGGACAGGGGGCAACGAGCAGTACTTC
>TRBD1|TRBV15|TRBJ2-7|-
CATSRNTGVSYEQYF
TGTGCCACCAGCAGGAATACAGGGGTCTCCTACGAGCAGTACTTC
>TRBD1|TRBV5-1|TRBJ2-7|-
CASSPGQTSSYEQYF
TGCGCCAGCAGCCCGGGACAGACCAGCTCCTACGAGCAGTACTTC
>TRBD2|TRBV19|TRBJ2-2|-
CASTLGSGGYTGELFF
TGTGCCAGTACCCTGGGTAGCGGGGGCTACACCGGGGAGCTGTTTTTT
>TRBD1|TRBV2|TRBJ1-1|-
CASRGGTGRAEAFF
TGTGCCAGCCGTGGAGGGACAGGGAGAGCTGAAGCTTTCTTT
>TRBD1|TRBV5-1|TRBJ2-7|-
CASSDAGTAIEQYF
TGCGCCAGCAGCGACGCTGGGACAGCGATTGAGCAGTACTTC
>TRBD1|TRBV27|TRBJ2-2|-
CASRDRVNTGELFF
TGTGCCAGTAGGGACAGGGTCAACACCGGGGAGCTGTTTTTT
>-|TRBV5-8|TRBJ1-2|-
CASSLLPGSNYGYTF
TGTGCCAGCAGCCTCCTCCCTGGGTCTAACTATGGCTACACCTTC
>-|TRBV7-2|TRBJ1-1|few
CASSLARGFNTEAFF
TGTGCCAGCAGCTTAGCCCGTGGGTTCAACACTGAAGCTTTCTTT
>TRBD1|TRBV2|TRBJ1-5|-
CASSRQGLNQPQHF
TGTGCCAGCAGTAGACAGGGATTAAATCAGCCCCAGCATTTT
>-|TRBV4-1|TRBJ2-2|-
CASSPMVLNTGELFF
TGCGCCAGCAGCCCCATGGTCTTGAACACCGGGGAGCTGTTTTTT
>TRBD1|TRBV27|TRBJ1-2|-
CASTLNRGGTGGFYGYTF
TGTGCCAGCACCCTCAACCGGGGAGGGACAGGGGGGTTCTATGGCTACACCTTC
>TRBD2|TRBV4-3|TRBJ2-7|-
CASSQDYRTSGSYEQYF
TGCGCCAGCAGCCAAGATTATCGGACTAGCGGGAGCTACGAGCAGTACTTC